This is a list of T cell receptor beta chains from one sample in a study of regulatory T cells in long-lasting Graves disease. TCRdb re-called the multiplex PCR reads with MiXCR, one entry per CDR3 protein. Of hundreds of thousands of distinct CDR3 sequences in the sample, approximately 31% were seen once. This specimen was peripheral blood mononuclear cells (PBMCs), taken when the disease was refractory, from a patient treated with antithyroid drugs. The receptors derive from a female donor with Graves disease. Each CDR3 is given with its conserved first and last residue. Fields, in order: D gene, J gene, V gene, clone size, CDR3 protein, CDR3 DNA. D genes are given only for firm matches. Part of the rows lack a size; the others show once, few, many or a class for expanded clones.

. TRBJ2-2 TRBV7-9 few CASSPYTPVSGELFF TGTGCCAGCAGCCCGTACACACCGGTATCCGGGGAGCTGTTTTTT
. TRBJ2-7 TRBV18 . CASSPLVDSSYEQYF TGTGCCAGCTCACCACTGGTAGACAGCTCCTACGAGCAGTACTTC
. TRBJ2-2 TRBV7-6 . CASSLQVGGNTGELFF TGTGCCAGCAGTCTCCAGGTGGGGGGGAACACCGGGGAGCTGTTTTTT
. TRBJ2-5 TRBV20-1 few CSAREFQETQYF TGCAGTGCTAGGGAGTTCCAAGAGACCCAGTACTTC
. TRBJ1-1 TRBV18 . CASSPSAGYTEAFF TGTGCCAGCTCACCATCGGCGGGTTACACTGAAGCTTTCTTT
. TRBJ1-1 TRBV12-3/TRBV12-4 few CASTGPIPGAFF TGTGCCAGCACCGGACCCATTCCGGGGGCTTTCTTT
. TRBJ1-1 TRBV3-1 . CASSQPQGNTEAFF TGTGCCAGCAGCCAACCTCAGGGGAACACTGAAGCTTTCTTT
TRBD1 TRBJ2-4 TRBV29-1 . CSVLRDRASGNIQYF TGCAGCGTTCTCCGGGACAGGGCTTCGGGAAACATTCAGTACTTC
TRBD2 TRBJ2-1 TRBV19 . CASSIESGRRSEQFF TGTGCCAGTAGTATAGAAAGCGGGAGACGTTCGGAGCAGTTCTTC
TRBD1 TRBJ1-4 TRBV5-1 few CASSLGDRVEKLFF TGCGCCAGCAGCTTGGGTGACAGGGTCGAAAAACTGTTTTTT
TRBD1 TRBJ1-5 TRBV19 . CASSILDRGSGQPQHF TGTGCCAGTAGTATACTCGACAGGGGCAGCGGTCAGCCCCAGCATTTT
TRBD1 TRBJ1-2 TRBV5-6 . CASSLLDRESGGYTF TGTGCCAGCAGCTTGTTGGACAGGGAGTCCGGGGGCTACACCTTC
. TRBJ2-7 TRBV2 few CASTQSSYEQYF TGTGCCAGCACTCAAAGCAGCTACGAGCAGTACTTC
TRBD1 TRBJ2-6 TRBV6-2/TRBV6-3 . CASSYGRTGLVLTF TGTGCCAGCAGTTACGGACGGACAGGGCTTGTCCTGACTTTC
TRBD2 TRBJ2-7 TRBV2 few CARGPWGRADEQYF TGTGCCAGAGGCCCTTGGGGGAGGGCTGACGAGCAGTACTTC
. TRBJ1-1 TRBV12-3/TRBV12-4 many CASSLDSLFEAFF TGTGCCAGCAGTTTGGACAGCCTTTTTGAAGCTTTCTTT
. TRBJ1-5 TRBV27 . CASAPWSGAGNQPQHF TGTGCCAGCGCCCCATGGTCGGGGGCAGGCAATCAGCCCCAGCATTTT
TRBD1 TRBJ1-4 TRBV18 few CASSKQGASNEKLFF TGTGCCAGCTCAAAACAGGGGGCGTCTAATGAAAAACTGTTTTTT
. TRBJ1-5 TRBV20-1 . CSASDTYNQPQHF TGCAGTGCTTCCGACACCTACAATCAGCCCCAGCATTTT
TRBD2 TRBJ2-1 TRBV28 . CASRRAGGGNEQFF TGTGCCAGCAGACGAGCGGGAGGCGGCAATGAGCAGTTCTTC
. TRBJ1-1 TRBV4-1 . CASSQEKPLRGTEAFF TGCGCCAGCAGCCAAGAAAAACCCCTCCGGGGCACTGAAGCTTTCTTT
. TRBJ2-5 TRBV20-1 . CSARRPGLETQYF TGCAGTGCTAGAAGACCGGGGTTGGAGACCCAGTACTTC
. TRBJ1-2 TRBV2 many CASSESVRPSDGYTF TGTGCCAGCAGTGAAAGTGTCAGACCCTCGGATGGCTACACCTTC
TRBD1 TRBJ1-2 TRBV7-3 many CASSLMGRGYGYTF TGTGCCAGCAGCTTAATGGGCAGGGGGTATGGCTACACCTTC
TRBD1 TRBJ1-1 TRBV6-2/TRBV6-3 . CASRTGTGGLLNTEAFF TGTGCCAGCAGAACGGGAACAGGGGGCCTCCTGAACACTGAAGCTTTCTTT
. TRBJ2-5 TRBV20-1 . CSAHWRETQYF TGCAGTGCTCACTGGAGGGAGACCCAGTACTTC
TRBD2 TRBJ2-5 TRBV27 many CASSLGTSGRIEETQYF TGTGCCAGCAGTCTCGGGACTAGCGGGAGGATTGAAGAGACCCAGTACTTC
TRBD2 TRBJ2-7 TRBV20-1 few CSAVGLAGGYEQYF TGCAGTGCTGTGGGACTAGCGGGAGGCTACGAGCAGTACTTC
TRBD2 TRBJ2-1 TRBV2 . CASSEVDSGTSGSSYNEQFF TGTGCCAGCAGTGAGGTCGACTCCGGGACTAGCGGGAGCTCCTACAATGAGCAGTTCTTC
. TRBJ1-6 TRBV6-1 once CATDRGVNSPLHF TGTGCCACCGACCGGGGGGTGAATTCACCCCTCCACTTT
. TRBJ2-2 TRBV5-1 . CASSPRRPGDGELFF TGCGCCAGCAGCCCGCGGCGACCCGGGGACGGGGAGCTGTTTTTT
. TRBJ1-5 TRBV29-1 . CSSADRTNYPQHF TGCAGCTCCGCCGACAGGACGAATTATCCCCAGCATTTT
TRBD2 TRBJ2-7 TRBV20-1 . CSARVAGFSYEQYF TGCAGTGCTAGAGTAGCGGGGTTCTCCTACGAGCAGTACTTC
. TRBJ1-4 TRBV29-1 . CSADSPSSEKLFF TGCAGCGCCGACAGTCCGTCAAGTGAAAAACTGTTTTTT
. TRBJ2-3 TRBV12-3/TRBV12-4 once CASRLADTQYF TGTGCCAGCAGGCTAGCGGATACGCAGTATTTT
. TRBJ2-5 TRBV20-1 . CSALLANEETQYF TGCAGTGCCCTACTCGCCAACGAAGAGACCCAGTACTTC
. TRBJ2-7 TRBV12-5 few CASGFERVEVLSYEQYF TGTGCTAGTGGTTTTGAGCGGGTCGAGGTCCTCTCCTACGAGCAGTACTTC
. TRBJ1-1 TRBV14 . CASSPGSLLRTEAFF TGTGCCAGCAGCCCCGGGAGCCTCCTTAGGACTGAAGCTTTCTTT